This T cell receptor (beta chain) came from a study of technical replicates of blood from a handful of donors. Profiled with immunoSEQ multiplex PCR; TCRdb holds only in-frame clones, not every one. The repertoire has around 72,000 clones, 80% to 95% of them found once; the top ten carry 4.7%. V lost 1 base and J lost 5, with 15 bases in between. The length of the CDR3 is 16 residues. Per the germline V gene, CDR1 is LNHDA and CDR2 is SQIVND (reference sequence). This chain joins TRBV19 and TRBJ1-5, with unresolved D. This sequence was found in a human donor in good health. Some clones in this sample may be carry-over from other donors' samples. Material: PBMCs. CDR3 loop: CASSIGGGFGDQPQHF. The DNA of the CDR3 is TGTGCCAGTAGTATAGGAGGAGGGTTCGGCGATCAGCCCCAGCATTTT.